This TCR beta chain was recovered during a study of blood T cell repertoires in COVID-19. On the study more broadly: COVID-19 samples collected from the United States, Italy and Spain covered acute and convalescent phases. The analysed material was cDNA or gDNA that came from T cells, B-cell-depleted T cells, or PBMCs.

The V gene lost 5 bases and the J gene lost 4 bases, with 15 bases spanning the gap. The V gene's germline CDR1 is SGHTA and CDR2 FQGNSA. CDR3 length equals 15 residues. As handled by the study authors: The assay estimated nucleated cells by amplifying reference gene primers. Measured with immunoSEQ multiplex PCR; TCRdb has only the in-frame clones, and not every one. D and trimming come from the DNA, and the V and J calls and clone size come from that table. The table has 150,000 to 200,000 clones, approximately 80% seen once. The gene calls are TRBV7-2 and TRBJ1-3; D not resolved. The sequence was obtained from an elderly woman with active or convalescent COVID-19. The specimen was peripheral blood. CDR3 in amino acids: CASSAGVYEGNTIYF. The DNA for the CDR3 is TGTGCCAGCAGCGCAGGCGTATACGAGGGAAACACCATATATTTT.